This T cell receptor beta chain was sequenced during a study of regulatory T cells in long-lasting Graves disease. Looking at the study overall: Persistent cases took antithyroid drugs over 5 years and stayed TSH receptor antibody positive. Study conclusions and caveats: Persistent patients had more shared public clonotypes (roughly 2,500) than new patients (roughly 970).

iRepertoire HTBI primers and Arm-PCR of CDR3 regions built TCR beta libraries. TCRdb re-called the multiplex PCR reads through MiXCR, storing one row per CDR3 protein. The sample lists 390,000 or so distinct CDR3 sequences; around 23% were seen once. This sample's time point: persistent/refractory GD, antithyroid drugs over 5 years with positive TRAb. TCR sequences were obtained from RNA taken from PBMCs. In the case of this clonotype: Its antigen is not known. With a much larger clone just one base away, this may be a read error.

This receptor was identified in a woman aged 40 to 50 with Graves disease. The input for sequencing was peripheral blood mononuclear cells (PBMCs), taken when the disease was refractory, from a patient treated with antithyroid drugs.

The CDR3 region is CAGSYSPRGDTEAFF. CDR3 sequence (DNA): TGTGCCGGCAGTTACTCCCCTCGGGGGGACACTGAAGCTTTCTTT. This chain links TRBV6-2 or TRBV6-3 with TRBJ1-1; the D gene is possibly TRBD1 (5 bases). There are 15 residues in the CDR3. Germline V gene lookup returns CDR1 MNHEY and CDR2 SVGEGT.